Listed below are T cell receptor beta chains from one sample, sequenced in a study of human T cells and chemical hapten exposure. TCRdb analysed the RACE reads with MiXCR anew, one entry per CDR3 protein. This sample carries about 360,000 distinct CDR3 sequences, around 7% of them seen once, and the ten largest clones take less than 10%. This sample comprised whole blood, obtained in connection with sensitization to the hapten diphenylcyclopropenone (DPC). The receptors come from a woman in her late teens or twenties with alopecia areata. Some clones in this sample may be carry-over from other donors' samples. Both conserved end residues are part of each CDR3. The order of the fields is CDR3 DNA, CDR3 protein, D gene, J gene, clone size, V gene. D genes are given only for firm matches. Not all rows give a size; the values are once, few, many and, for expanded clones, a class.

TGTGCCAGCAGGTACCGTATGGGGTACAAGGAGTCCGAGCAGTACTTC	CASRYRMGYKESEQYF	.	TRBJ2-7	few	TRBV6-2/TRBV6-3
TGTGCCAGCAGCCCCTCTGGGACCTACGAGCAGTACTTC	CASSPSGTYEQYF	.	TRBJ2-7	many	TRBV3-1
TGTGCCAGCAGCTTTCAAGTCCCCGGGAGCACTGAAGCTTTCTTT	CASSFQVPGSTEAFF	.	TRBJ1-1	.	TRBV7-9
TGTGCCAGCAGCACAAGAGGGCAGGGGTACTACAATGAGCAGTTCTTC	CASSTRGQGYYNEQFF	.	TRBJ2-1	medium-sized	TRBV5-4
TGCGCCAGCAGTCGCTACCCCCGGCGGGGCCCTAATGAAAAACTGTTTTTT	CASSRYPRRGPNEKLFF	.	TRBJ1-4	.	TRBV23-1
TGTGCCAGCAGTGCTAGCGGCCCTCTTAATGAGCAGTTCTTC	CASSASGPLNEQFF	TRBD2	TRBJ2-1	many	TRBV12-3/TRBV12-4
TGCGCCAGCAGCCGCAGGGGTCCTGTGGGAACAGATACGCAGTATTTT	CASSRRGPVGTDTQYF	.	TRBJ2-3	few	TRBV5-1
TGCAGTGCTAGAGTAATGAACACTGAAGCTTTCTTT	CSARVMNTEAFF	.	TRBJ1-1	.	TRBV20-1
TGTGCCAGCAGAAACGGGGGACTCTACGAGCAGTACTTC	CASRNGGLYEQYF	.	TRBJ2-7	many	TRBV6-5
TGTGCCAGCGGTACCGGGACATCCTCCTATAATTCACCCCTCCACTTT	CASGTGTSSYNSPLHF	.	TRBJ1-6	.	TRBV12-3/TRBV12-4
TGTGCCAGCAGTTACGCCGACAGGGCTTCCACTGAAGCTTTCTTT	CASSYADRASTEAFF	TRBD1	TRBJ1-1	.	TRBV6-5
TGTGCCAGCAGCTTTGAACACATGAACACTGAAGCTTTCTTT	CASSFEHMNTEAFF	.	TRBJ1-1	many	TRBV7-9
TGTGCTAGTGGACCAGGGTCTACGACTGAAGCTTTCTTT	CASGPGSTTEAFF	.	TRBJ1-1	few	TRBV12-5
TGTGCCAGCAGCCAAGATTCCGGACTGCGAAACTATGGCTACACCTTC	CASSQDSGLRNYGYTF	.	TRBJ1-2	few	TRBV3-1
TGTGCCAGCAGTCTCAAGGCCGGGACAGTCTCCTACGAGCAGTACTTC	CASSLKAGTVSYEQYF	TRBD1	TRBJ2-7	many	TRBV28
TGTGCCAGCAGTTTAAGTTGGACTGGGGCCAACGTCCTGACTTTC	CASSLSWTGANVLTF	.	TRBJ2-6	.	TRBV2
TGTGCCAGTAGTACGGGACGCAGGTTGAACTATGGCTACACCTTC	CASSTGRRLNYGYTF	.	TRBJ1-2	once	TRBV19
TGTGCCAGCAGTTATCAGACAGGGTCTAGCACAGATACGCAGTATTTT	CASSYQTGSSTDTQYF	TRBD1	TRBJ2-3	few	TRBV28
TGTGCCAGCAGTGTGACCTTAAGCACTAGTTACATCGAGCAGTACTTC	CASSVTLSTSYIEQYF	.	TRBJ2-7	.	TRBV2
TGCAGTGTTTTAGGGGGGGACGCCTACGAGCAGTACTTC	CSVLGGDAYEQYF	.	TRBJ2-7	many	TRBV20-1
TGTGCCAGTAGTATCACCGGGACAGGATCCTACGAGCAGTACTTC	CASSITGTGSYEQYF	TRBD1	TRBJ2-7	many	TRBV19
TGCAGCGTTGACGGTAGAAGCCAAGAGACCCAGTACTTC	CSVDGRSQETQYF	.	TRBJ2-5	many	TRBV29-1
TGTGCCAGCCGTGGGGGGGGAGAGAACACTGAAGCTTTCTTT	CASRGGGENTEAFF	.	TRBJ1-1	.	TRBV4-2
TGTGCCAGCAGTCTCTCCGGGACAGGGGCCTACGAGCAGTACTTC	CASSLSGTGAYEQYF	TRBD1	TRBJ2-7	many	TRBV12-3/TRBV12-4
TGTGCCAGCAGCTTAGATACAGAAAACTATGGCTACACCTTC	CASSLDTENYGYTF	.	TRBJ1-2	few	TRBV7-9
TGTGCCAGCGGGGACTTCGCGAACACCGGGGAGCTGTTTTTT	CASGDFANTGELFF	.	TRBJ2-2	.	TRBV6-5
TGTGCCAGCAGCAACCTCGACCTCTCACCCCTCCACTTT	CASSNLDLSPLHF	.	TRBJ1-6	few	TRBV6-1
TGTGCCAGCAGTTTGAGCTCCACCGGGGAGCTGTTTTTT	CASSLSSTGELFF	.	TRBJ2-2	many	TRBV12-3/TRBV12-4
TGTGCCAGCAGTTTATATGGGAACACTGAAGCTTTCTTT	CASSLYGNTEAFF	.	TRBJ1-1	.	TRBV27
TGCGCCAGCAGCCACCCTTGGGACGCCAAGCAGTTCTTC	CASSHPWDAKQFF	.	TRBJ2-1	few	TRBV4-1
TGTGCCAGCAGTTCCTGGCCGAGGGGTACCTACGAGCAGTACTTC	CASSSWPRGTYEQYF	.	TRBJ2-7	few	TRBV27